This T cell receptor beta chain derives from a study of identical twins. This clonotype was found a few times. V shed 2 bases, J shed 5 bases, and the junction held 2 bases outside the gene matches. Germline V lookup: CDR1 MNHEY, CDR2 SVGEGT. This CDR3 has 16 residues. Via MiXCR, TCRdb re-called the 5' RACE reads, giving one row per CDR3 protein. The sample lists fewer than 650,000 distinct CDR3 sequences; just under 10% were seen once. These data were also reused for a study on yellow fever vaccine responses in identical twins.

The sequence was obtained from a woman under 30 in good health. V and J are TRBV6-2 or TRBV6-3 and TRBJ2-3; 15 positions agree with TRBD2. The sequenced sample consisted of PBMCs. The CDR3 nucleotides are TGTGCCAGCAGTTACGGACTAGCGGGAGGGCAAGATACGCAGTATTTT. It codes for CASSYGLAGGQDTQYF.